Listed below are T cell receptor beta chains from one sample, sequenced in a study of T cell responses to AZD1222 COVID-19 vaccine. Assay used: immunoSEQ multiplex PCR; TCRdb lists only in-frame clones, some missing. The profile covers roughly 180,000 clones, with roughly nine tenths appearing a single time and roughly 2.5% taken by the ten largest. The specimen comprised peripheral blood, sampled on day 0 of AZD1222 vaccination. The receptors were sampled from an adult in good health. The CDR3 runs from the conserved cysteine through the conserved F or W. Each record gives: clone size, V gene, D gene, J gene, CDR3 DNA, CDR3 protein. D genes are given only for firm matches. Expanded clones are given a class, and other clones once, few, many or no size at all.

abundance: once
v_gene: TRBV19
d_gene: TRBD2
j_gene: TRBJ2-4
CDR3nt: TGTGCCAGTAGCCCTAGCGGGAGGGGGGCAAACATTCAGTACTTC
CDR3aa: CASSPSGRGANIQYF

abundance: -
v_gene: TRBV3-1/TRBV3-2
d_gene: TRBD1
j_gene: TRBJ1-3
CDR3nt: TGTGCCAGCAGCTCCCCGGGACAGAAGTACACCATATATTTT
CDR3aa: CASSSPGQKYTIYF

abundance: -
v_gene: TRBV27
d_gene: -
j_gene: TRBJ2-6
CDR3nt: TGTGCCAGCTCTGGGGGCGGTGGGGCCAACGTCCTGACTTTC
CDR3aa: CASSGGGGANVLTF

abundance: -
v_gene: TRBV4-2
d_gene: -
j_gene: TRBJ1-2
CDR3nt: TGTGCCAGCAGCCAAGATTCAGAGGAAAACTATGGCTACACCTTC
CDR3aa: CASSQDSEENYGYTF

abundance: -
v_gene: TRBV27
d_gene: -
j_gene: TRBJ2-5
CDR3nt: TGTGCCAGCAGTTTCCAGACTAAGATCCAAGAGACCCAGTACTTC
CDR3aa: CASSFQTKIQETQYF

abundance: -
v_gene: TRBV2
d_gene: TRBD1
j_gene: TRBJ1-2
CDR3nt: TGTGCCAGCAGGGATGACGACAGGGCCTATGGCTACACCTTC
CDR3aa: CASRDDDRAYGYTF

abundance: -
v_gene: TRBV19
d_gene: -
j_gene: TRBJ1-3
CDR3nt: TGTGCCAGTAGTATACTCTGGGGCTCTGGAAACACCATATATTTT
CDR3aa: CASSILWGSGNTIYF

abundance: -
v_gene: TRBV9
d_gene: TRBD1
j_gene: TRBJ1-1
CDR3nt: TGTGCCAGCAGCGGAGAAGGACAGGGATCCATGAACACTGAAGCTTTCTTT
CDR3aa: CASSGEGQGSMNTEAFF

abundance: -
v_gene: TRBV6-6
d_gene: -
j_gene: TRBJ2-6
CDR3nt: TGTGCCAGCACCACAACTGGGGCCAACGTCCTGACTTTC
CDR3aa: CASTTTGANVLTF

abundance: -
v_gene: TRBV15
d_gene: -
j_gene: TRBJ1-3
CDR3nt: TGTGCCACCAGCAGAGATCTAGGGTCTGGAAACACCATATATTTT
CDR3aa: CATSRDLGSGNTIYF

abundance: -
v_gene: TRBV15
d_gene: -
j_gene: TRBJ1-3
CDR3nt: TGTGCCACCAGCCCGGGGGCCGGGTTCGGAAACACCATATATTTT
CDR3aa: CATSPGAGFGNTIYF

abundance: -
v_gene: TRBV5-1
d_gene: -
j_gene: TRBJ1-3
CDR3nt: TGCGCCAGCAGCCCTAGGACCGGATCTGGAAACACCATATATTTT
CDR3aa: CASSPRTGSGNTIYF

abundance: -
v_gene: TRBV14
d_gene: -
j_gene: TRBJ1-1
CDR3nt: TGTGCCAGCAGCCACACACTGGGGGCTTTCTTT
CDR3aa: CASSHTLGAFF

abundance: -
v_gene: TRBV18
d_gene: -
j_gene: TRBJ1-5
CDR3nt: TGTGCCAGCTCCATCGGACAGAATCAGCCCCAGCATTTT
CDR3aa: CASSIGQNQPQHF

abundance: few
v_gene: TRBV19
d_gene: TRBD1
j_gene: TRBJ1-3
CDR3nt: TGTGCCAGTAGTATAAGGGAGAGAAACTACGGCAGGGGGTCTGGAAACACCATATATTTT
CDR3aa: CASSIRERNYGRGSGNTIYF

abundance: -
v_gene: TRBV2
d_gene: -
j_gene: TRBJ2-7
CDR3nt: TGTGCCAGCAGCAGACAAGCCTACGAGCAGTACTTC
CDR3aa: CASSRQAYEQYF

abundance: once
v_gene: TRBV5-6
d_gene: -
j_gene: TRBJ1-2
CDR3nt: TGTGCCAGCAGCTTGGCCTATCCCATCAGTGGCTACACCTTC
CDR3aa: CASSLAYPISGYTF

abundance: -
v_gene: TRBV11-2
d_gene: TRBD1
j_gene: TRBJ2-6
CDR3nt: TGTGCCAGCAGCCCGACAGGGGTGAGGGCCAACGTCCTGACTTTC
CDR3aa: CASSPTGVRANVLTF

abundance: -
v_gene: TRBV11-2
d_gene: -
j_gene: TRBJ1-2
CDR3nt: TGTGCCAGCAGGAGTGCCGGGAGGGGCTACACCTTC
CDR3aa: CASRSAGRGYTF

abundance: -
v_gene: TRBV5-1
d_gene: -
j_gene: TRBJ1-2
CDR3nt: TGCGCCAGCAAGCCTCTACAGGGCACCCATGATGGCTACACCTTC
CDR3aa: CASKPLQGTHDGYTF

abundance: -
v_gene: TRBV3-1/TRBV3-2
d_gene: -
j_gene: TRBJ2-4
CDR3nt: TGTGCCAGCAGCCTCGGGCCAGCCAAAAACATTCAGTACTTC
CDR3aa: CASSLGPAKNIQYF

abundance: few
v_gene: TRBV7-2
d_gene: -
j_gene: TRBJ1-1
CDR3nt: TGTGCCAGCAGCACATCCCGAAACACTGAAGCTTTCTTT
CDR3aa: CASSTSRNTEAFF

abundance: -
v_gene: TRBV3-1/TRBV3-2
d_gene: -
j_gene: TRBJ2-3
CDR3nt: TGTGCCAGCAGCCAAACGACTCGGGGAAGCACAGATACGCAGTATTTT
CDR3aa: CASSQTTRGSTDTQYF

abundance: -
v_gene: TRBV5-1
d_gene: -
j_gene: TRBJ1-1
CDR3nt: TGCGCCAGCAGCTTGGATCCCAGGGAGGACACTGAAGCTTTCTTT
CDR3aa: CASSLDPREDTEAFF

abundance: once
v_gene: TRBV7-9
d_gene: TRBD1
j_gene: TRBJ2-3
CDR3nt: TGTGCCAGCAGCTTACAGGGGGCTAGCACAGATACGCAGTATTTT
CDR3aa: CASSLQGASTDTQYF

abundance: -
v_gene: TRBV7-8
d_gene: -
j_gene: TRBJ1-1
CDR3nt: TGTGCCAGCAGGGTAGGGGGGGGCACTGAAGCTTTCTTT
CDR3aa: CASRVGGGTEAFF

abundance: -
v_gene: TRBV5-1
d_gene: -
j_gene: TRBJ1-3
CDR3nt: TGCGCCAGCAGCCCCCTAGGAGGGGCCTTCTCTGGAAACACCATATATTTT
CDR3aa: CASSPLGGAFSGNTIYF

abundance: -
v_gene: TRBV20-1
d_gene: -
j_gene: TRBJ1-2
CDR3nt: TGCAGTGCTAGTTATCGAGGGAGGAGAGGCTACACCTTC
CDR3aa: CSASYRGRRGYTF

abundance: -
v_gene: TRBV10-3
d_gene: -
j_gene: TRBJ1-1
CDR3nt: TGTGCCATCAGTGCCGGGACGGGCACTGAAGCTTTCTTT
CDR3aa: CAISAGTGTEAFF

abundance: -
v_gene: TRBV2
d_gene: -
j_gene: TRBJ2-6
CDR3nt: TGTGCCAGCAGTGCTGGGGGAATGGCCAACGTCCTGACTTTC
CDR3aa: CASSAGGMANVLTF

abundance: -
v_gene: TRBV14
d_gene: TRBD1
j_gene: TRBJ2-2
CDR3nt: TGTGCCAGCAGCCAGCTCCCAGGGGGCACCGGGGAGCTGTTTTTT
CDR3aa: CASSQLPGGTGELFF

abundance: -
v_gene: TRBV7-3
d_gene: TRBD2
j_gene: TRBJ2-1
CDR3nt: TGTGCCAGCAGCTTTCTAGCGGGCTCCTACAATGAGCAGTTCTTC
CDR3aa: CASSFLAGSYNEQFF

abundance: -
v_gene: TRBV7-9
d_gene: TRBD2
j_gene: TRBJ2-5
CDR3nt: TGTGCCAGCAGCTTAGGGACTAGCGGGAGTATTGAGACCCAGTACTTC
CDR3aa: CASSLGTSGSIETQYF

abundance: -
v_gene: TRBV6-6
d_gene: TRBD1
j_gene: TRBJ1-5
CDR3nt: TGTGCCAGCAACCCGGGACAGGCGAACGGCAATCAGCCCCAGCATTTT
CDR3aa: CASNPGQANGNQPQHF

abundance: -
v_gene: TRBV7-9
d_gene: TRBD2
j_gene: TRBJ2-1
CDR3nt: TGTGCCAGCAGTCCCGGTGGGCTAGCGGGAGGGCCCTACAATGAGCAGTTCTTC
CDR3aa: CASSPGGLAGGPYNEQFF

abundance: once
v_gene: TRBV27
d_gene: -
j_gene: TRBJ1-3
CDR3nt: TGTGCCAGCAGTTTGAAGGGCCCTCACCGGGACACCATATATTTT
CDR3aa: CASSLKGPHRDTIYF

abundance: -
v_gene: TRBV28
d_gene: TRBD2
j_gene: TRBJ2-1
CDR3nt: TGTGCCAGCAGAGCTTGGGACTACAGCTCCTACAATGAGCAGTTCTTC
CDR3aa: CASRAWDYSSYNEQFF

abundance: once
v_gene: TRBV29-1
d_gene: TRBD1
j_gene: TRBJ2-5
CDR3nt: TGCAGCGTTGACGCAGGGGGAGAGACCCAGTACTTC
CDR3aa: CSVDAGGETQYF

abundance: few
v_gene: TRBV6-5
d_gene: TRBD2
j_gene: TRBJ2-1
CDR3nt: TGTGCCAGCACCTTAAGGGAGGGAGCCAACAATGAGCAGTTCTTC
CDR3aa: CASTLREGANNEQFF

abundance: once
v_gene: TRBV2
d_gene: -
j_gene: TRBJ2-7
CDR3nt: TGTGCCAGCAGCCCAGAGAGCTCCTACGAGCAGTACTTC
CDR3aa: CASSPESSYEQYF

abundance: -
v_gene: TRBV7-8
d_gene: TRBD1
j_gene: TRBJ2-6
CDR3nt: TGTGCCAGCAGCTTAGTGTTAGTGACAGGGGCCTCTGGGGCCAACGTCCTGACTTTC
CDR3aa: CASSLVLVTGASGANVLTF

abundance: once
v_gene: TRBV18
d_gene: TRBD1
j_gene: TRBJ1-1
CDR3nt: TGTGCCAGCTCACGGGACAGGGTCAACACTGAAGCTTTCTTT
CDR3aa: CASSRDRVNTEAFF

abundance: -
v_gene: TRBV7-3
d_gene: -
j_gene: TRBJ2-3
CDR3nt: TGTGCCAGCCGGCGGCCGGATACGCAGTATTTT
CDR3aa: CASRRPDTQYF

abundance: once
v_gene: TRBV5-1
d_gene: TRBD1
j_gene: TRBJ2-1
CDR3nt: TGCGCCAGCAGCTTATGGGCCGGGACAGGGGTCAATGAGCAGTTCTTC
CDR3aa: CASSLWAGTGVNEQFF

abundance: -
v_gene: TRBV6-1
d_gene: -
j_gene: TRBJ1-2
CDR3nt: TGTGCCAGCAGTGAAGCTTGGAACAGGGTAAAGAATGGCTACACCTTC
CDR3aa: CASSEAWNRVKNGYTF

abundance: -
v_gene: TRBV12-3/TRBV12-4
d_gene: -
j_gene: TRBJ2-1
CDR3nt: TGTGCCAGCAGTCGACAGCATTATGAGCAGTTCTTC
CDR3aa: CASSRQHYEQFF

abundance: -
v_gene: TRBV7-2
d_gene: -
j_gene: TRBJ2-7
CDR3nt: TGTGCCAGCAGCTTACAGTCGGTAAAGCAGTACTTC
CDR3aa: CASSLQSVKQYF

abundance: -
v_gene: TRBV5-3
d_gene: -
j_gene: TRBJ2-1
CDR3nt: TGTGCCAGAAGCCCCGGTCCGGTTGAGGAGGGCAATGAGCAGTTCTTC
CDR3aa: CARSPGPVEEGNEQFF

abundance: -
v_gene: TRBV4-1
d_gene: TRBD2
j_gene: TRBJ2-1
CDR3nt: TGCGCCAGCAGCCAAGGGACTAGCCGGGGTGAGCAGTTCTTC
CDR3aa: CASSQGTSRGEQFF

abundance: -
v_gene: TRBV10-2
d_gene: -
j_gene: TRBJ2-5
CDR3nt: TGCGCCAGCAGTTTCGGGCAAGAGACCCAGTACTTC
CDR3aa: CASSFGQETQYF

abundance: few
v_gene: TRBV6-5
d_gene: -
j_gene: TRBJ1-5
CDR3nt: TGTGCCAGCATGTTGGCGGTCTCGTGGAATCAGCCCCAGCATTTT
CDR3aa: CASMLAVSWNQPQHF

abundance: -
v_gene: TRBV9
d_gene: -
j_gene: TRBJ1-1
CDR3nt: TGTGCCAGCAGCGACGATTATACAGGGAACACTGAAGCTTTCTTT
CDR3aa: CASSDDYTGNTEAFF

abundance: -
v_gene: TRBV14
d_gene: -
j_gene: TRBJ1-2
CDR3nt: TGTGCCAGCAGCCAAACAGCCGAACTAGGGGTCTATGGCTACACCTTC
CDR3aa: CASSQTAELGVYGYTF

abundance: -
v_gene: TRBV7-9
d_gene: -
j_gene: TRBJ1-2
CDR3nt: TGTGCCAGCAGCTTAGTGGCAGAAACCTATGGCTACACCTTC
CDR3aa: CASSLVAETYGYTF

abundance: -
v_gene: TRBV7-3
d_gene: -
j_gene: TRBJ2-3
CDR3nt: TGTGCCAGCACCCTGTCGGGGGAGAGCGCAGATACGCAGTATTTT
CDR3aa: CASTLSGESADTQYF

abundance: -
v_gene: TRBV18
d_gene: -
j_gene: TRBJ2-1
CDR3nt: TGTGCCAGCTCACCATCGTCGGGCGGAAATGAGCAGTTCTTC
CDR3aa: CASSPSSGGNEQFF

abundance: -
v_gene: TRBV30
d_gene: -
j_gene: TRBJ1-2
CDR3nt: TGTGCCTGGAGTGTAGGACCCTATGGCTACACCTTC
CDR3aa: CAWSVGPYGYTF

abundance: -
v_gene: TRBV27
d_gene: -
j_gene: TRBJ1-1
CDR3nt: TGTGCCAGCAGTTTATTCGGGAACACTGAAGCTTTCTTT
CDR3aa: CASSLFGNTEAFF

abundance: -
v_gene: TRBV30
d_gene: TRBD2
j_gene: TRBJ2-3
CDR3nt: TGTGCCTGGAATACGGGAGGGGGGGATACGCAGTATTTT
CDR3aa: CAWNTGGGDTQYF

abundance: once
v_gene: TRBV2
d_gene: -
j_gene: TRBJ1-6
CDR3nt: TGTGCCAGCACCCAAAGCCAGGCTGCCATTGATTCACCCCTCCACTTT
CDR3aa: CASTQSQAAIDSPLHF